Shown below are 10 T cell receptor beta chains from a single sample sequenced in a study of blood T cell repertoires in COVID-19. Sequenced by immunoSEQ multiplex PCR; TCRdb stores in-frame clones only, minus some. The sample shows about 77,000 clones, 75% to 90% of them seen only once. Sequences were obtained from peripheral blood. The receptors come from a woman aged 65 to 85 with acute or convalescent COVID-19.

The rearrangement joins TRBV4-3 to TRBJ2-7; D possibly corresponds to TRBD2 (5 bases). Germline-derived CDR1 and CDR2 are LGHNA and YSLEER. V dropped 1 base and J dropped 2 bases, with 15 bases sitting between them. The CDR3 covers 16 residues. The CDR3 DNA sequence: TGCGCCAGCAGCCAAGGCCTCGAGGGCAGACCCTACGAGCAGTACTTC. Protein product: CASSQGLEGRPYEQYF.

This chain uses TRBV5-1 with TRBJ2-1; TRBD1 matches at 7 bases. CDR1 is SGHRS and CDR2 is YFSETQ in the germline V gene. V lost 4 bases to trimming and J lost 5 bases; unmatched junction nucleotides: 6. CDR3 length equals 14 residues. In DNA, the CDR3 is TGCGCCAGCAGCGGATGGGACAGAGACAATGAGCAGTTCTTC. It specifies CASSGWDRDNEQFF.

The rearrangement links TRBV7-9 to TRBJ2-1; TRBD2 matches at 12 bases. Trimming cost V 1 base and J 6 bases; bases outside gene matches: 4. In germline, CDR1 is SEHNR, CDR2 FQNEAQ (reference sequence). The CDR3 is made up of 16 amino acids. The chain's CDR3 is CASSLVSSGGGNEQFF. The CDR3 DNA is TGTGCCAGCAGCTTAGTTTCTAGCGGGGGGGGCAATGAGCAGTTCTTC.

The chain uses TRBV5-4 and TRBJ2-5; TRBD2 might be the D (7 bases). The CDR3 spans 15 residues. Germline V gene lookup returns CDR1 SGHNT and CDR2 YYREEE (reference sequence). V shed 2 bases and J shed 0 bases, with 11 bases lying between them. CDR3 loop: CASSFRGGHQETQYF. In DNA, the CDR3 is TGTGCCAGCAGCTTTCGCGGGGGCCACCAAGAGACCCAGTACTTC.

The chain carries TRBV3-1 (or the pseudogene TRBV3-2) and TRBJ2-2; 9 positions match TRBD2. The CDR3 totals 14 residues. The V segment lost 6 bases and the J segment 3 bases; nucleotides outside the gene matches: 2. Germline CDR1 is LGHDT and CDR2 is YNNKEL (reference sequence). The CDR3 sequence: CASSRLADTGELFF. The CDR3 coding sequence is TGTGCCAGCAGTAGACTAGCGGACACCGGGGAGCTGTTTTTT.

The chain carries TRBV13 and TRBJ1-2, with 11 nucleotides matching TRBD1. Germline trimming cut 2 bases from V and 7 bases from J; bases unmatched to any gene: 12. The CDR3 contains 17 residues. The germline CDR1 and CDR2 sequences are PRHDT and FYEKMQ (reference sequence). The CDR3 DNA sequence: TGTGCCAGCAGCTTAACCTACGGGACAGGGGGTTATCGTGGCTACACCTTC. Residues: CASSLTYGTGGYRGYTF.

The chain joins TRBV27 to TRBJ2-3; 8 nucleotides agree with TRBD2. The germline V gene encodes CDR1 MNHEY and CDR2 SMNVEV (reference sequence). The V segment lost 7 bases and the J segment 5 bases; nucleotides outside the gene matches: 11. CDR3 size: 15 residues. In DNA form, the CDR3 reads TGTGCCAGCACCCAGCGAAGCGGGGGTGGAGATACGCAGTATTTT. Translated, it gives CASTQRSGGGDTQYF.

This chain connects TRBV5-1 to TRBJ2-6; 7 bases are shared with TRBD2. The trim removed 3 bases at V and 0 bases at J, leaving 9 bases unmatched. CDR1 is SGHRS and CDR2 is YFSETQ in the germline V gene. The CDR3 is 18 amino acids. CDR3 sequence (DNA): TGCGCCAGCAGCTGGGGGGGAGGATTACGCTCTGGGGCCAACGTCCTGACTTTC. It specifies CASSWGGGLRSGANVLTF.

The J gene is TRBJ2-7, the V gene TRBV5-6, with TRBD1 identical over 8 bases. CDR1 and CDR2 (germline): SGHDT, YYEEEE. The V and J ends lost 4 bases and 2 bases, in that order; junction bases with no gene match: 8. The CDR3 loop spans 15 amino acids. The chain's CDR3 is CASSPGTGVPYEQYF. CDR3 DNA sequence: TGTGCCAGCAGCCCGGGGACAGGTGTCCCCTACGAGCAGTACTTC.

The J gene is TRBJ2-1, the V gene TRBV19; TRBD1 is a possible D gene (5 bases). Germline V gene lookup returns CDR1 LNHDA and CDR2 SQIVND (reference sequence). V was clipped by 0 bases and J by 4 bases, with 16 bases between them. This CDR3 is built from 17 residues. In DNA form, the CDR3 reads TGTGCCAGTAGTATAGAGGACACATCAAATTTGTACAATGAGCAGTTCTTC. This encodes CASSIEDTSNLYNEQFF.